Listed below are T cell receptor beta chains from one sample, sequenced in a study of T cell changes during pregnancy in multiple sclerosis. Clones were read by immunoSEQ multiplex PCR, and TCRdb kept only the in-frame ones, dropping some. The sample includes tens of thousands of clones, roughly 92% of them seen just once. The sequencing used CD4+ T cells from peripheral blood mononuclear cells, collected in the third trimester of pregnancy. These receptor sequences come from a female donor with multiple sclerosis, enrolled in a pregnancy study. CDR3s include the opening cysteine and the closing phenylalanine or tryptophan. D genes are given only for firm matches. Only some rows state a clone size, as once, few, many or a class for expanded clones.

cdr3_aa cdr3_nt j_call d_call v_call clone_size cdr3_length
CASSYSQGGDEAFF TGTGCCAGCAGTTACTCCCAAGGAGGGGATGAAGCTTTCTTT TRBJ1-1 . TRBV6-5 . 14
CASSEGPGRGQYF TGTGCCAGCAGTGAAGGACCCGGGAGGGGGCAGTACTTC TRBJ2-7 TRBD2 TRBV2 medium-sized 13
CASSPRGNTGELFF TGTGCTAGCAGCCCCCGGGGGAACACCGGGGAGCTGTTTTTT TRBJ2-2 . TRBV7-7 . 14
CASSDGTGSEQYF TGTGCCAGCAGTGACGGGACAGGGAGCGAGCAGTACTTC TRBJ2-7 TRBD1 TRBV6-4 . 13
CASRRTSGGIETQYF TGTGCCAGCCGACGGACTAGCGGGGGGATTGAGACCCAGTACTTC TRBJ2-5 TRBD2 TRBV18 . 15
CAAGRGENTGELFF TGTGCCGCAGGTCGGGGGGAAAACACCGGGGAGCTGTTTTTT TRBJ2-2 TRBD2 TRBV6-6 . 14
CASSSSGTSTNEQFF TGCGCCAGCAGCTCATCCGGGACTAGCACCAATGAGCAGTTCTTC TRBJ2-1 TRBD2 TRBV5-1 once 15
CAISANRVGNTIYF TGTGCCATCAGCGCAAACAGGGTTGGAAACACCATATATTTT TRBJ1-3 . TRBV10-3 . 14
CASTLAGGSTDTQYF TGTGCCAGCACCCTAGCGGGGGGGAGCACAGATACGCAGTATTTT TRBJ2-3 TRBD2 TRBV7-9 . 15
CASSERVPGVGTEAFF TGTGCCAGCAGTGAACGGGTTCCAGGGGTAGGCACTGAAGCTTTCTTT TRBJ1-1 . TRBV6-1 . 16
CASNPPGGRDTQYF TGTGCCAGCAACCCGCCCGGCGGTAGAGATACGCAGTATTTT TRBJ2-3 . TRBV13 . 14
CASSIIVGQGNQPQHF TGTGCCAGTAGTATCATCGTGGGTCAGGGCAATCAGCCCCAGCATTTT TRBJ1-5 . TRBV19 . 16
CATHKQDFYGYTF TGTGCCACCCACAAGCAGGATTTCTATGGCTACACCTTC TRBJ1-2 . TRBV19 . 13
CASSANRPSAGGYNEQFF TGTGCCAGCAGCGCCAATAGGCCCTCAGCGGGGGGATACAATGAGCAGTTCTTC TRBJ2-1 TRBD2 TRBV9 . 18
CASSARLAGGLPQETQYF TGTGCCAGCAGCGCCCGACTAGCGGGGGGGCTCCCCCAAGAGACCCAGTACTTC TRBJ2-5 TRBD2 TRBV9 once 18
CASSVGGTALYQPQHF TGTGCCAGCAGCGTCGGAGGGACGGCCCTTTATCAGCCCCAGCATTTT TRBJ1-5 . TRBV5-6 . 16
CASSRLSGRNTEAFF TGTGCCAGCAGCCGTCTGTCAGGGCGGAACACTGAAGCTTTCTTT TRBJ1-1 . TRBV13 . 15
CASSLVVGYTF TGTGCCAGCAGCTTAGTAGTTGGCTACACCTTC TRBJ1-2 . TRBV7-2 . 11
CASSYSSGSNSYEQYF TGTGCCAGCAGTTACTCTTCGGGGTCTAACTCCTACGAGCAGTACTTC TRBJ2-7 . TRBV6-6 . 16
CASSQSIPGVYTEAFF TGTGCCAGCAGCCAAAGCATACCAGGGGTTTACACTGAGGCTTTCTTT TRBJ1-1 . TRBV16 . 16
CAISIGGYGKGKNEQFF TGTGCCATCTCCATTGGGGGCTATGGCAAGGGAAAGAATGAGCAGTTCTTC TRBJ2-1 . TRBV10-3 . 17
CASSLDAGPNREQYF TGTGCCAGCAGCTTAGATGCAGGCCCCAATCGCGAGCAGTACTTC TRBJ2-7 . TRBV11-3 . 15
CASSLALTVQETQYF TGTGCCAGCAGCTTGGCCCTAACAGTTCAAGAGACCCAGTACTTC TRBJ2-5 . TRBV5-4 . 15
CASSGTSGPDTQYF TGTGCCAGCAGCGGGACTAGCGGACCAGATACGCAGTATTTT TRBJ2-3 TRBD2 TRBV9 . 14
CASSLWGDGVAGANVLTF TGCGCCAGCAGCTTGTGGGGCGATGGGGTAGCTGGGGCCAACGTCCTGACTTTC TRBJ2-6 . TRBV5-1 . 18
CASSQGRTDTQYF TGCGCCAGCTCCCAGGGCCGGACAGATACGCAGTATTTT TRBJ2-3 . TRBV4-1 once 13
CASSPRTGWGYEQYF TGTGCCAGCAGCCCTCGGACAGGTTGGGGCTACGAGCAGTACTTC TRBJ2-7 TRBD1 TRBV14 . 15
CASSHAAYRRYGYTF TGTGCCAGCAGCCATGCTGCGTATCGGAGGTATGGCTACACCTTC TRBJ1-2 . TRBV5-6 once 15
CASSPTGTGGSYTF TGTGCCAGCAGCCCGACCGGGACAGGTGGTAGCTACACCTTC TRBJ1-2 TRBD1 TRBV6-4 large 14
CASSYSQGVVPLHF TGTGCCAGCAGTTACTCCCAGGGGGTCGTCCCCCTCCACTTT TRBJ1-6 TRBD1 TRBV6-5 . 14
CASSFALADTDTQYF TGTGCCAGCAGCTTTGCACTAGCAGACACAGATACGCAGTATTTT TRBJ2-3 . TRBV7-9 . 15
CASSLAGRGMNSPLHF TGCGCCAGCAGCTTGGCCGGGCGGGGGATGAATTCACCCCTCCACTTT TRBJ1-6 . TRBV5-1 . 16
CSARNRIF TGCAGTGCTAGGAACAGAATCTTT TRBJ1-1 . TRBV20-1 . 8
CASSSPAGMGNEKLFF TGCGCCAGCAGTTCACCAGCCGGGATGGGTAATGAAAAACTGTTTTTT TRBJ1-4 . TRBV4-1 . 16
CASSPLNSISDQPQHF TGTGCCAGCTCACCTCTTAACTCTATTAGTGATCAGCCCCAGCATTTT TRBJ1-5 . TRBV18 once 16
CAISGNSVSSYNEQFF TGTGCCATCAGTGGAAATAGCGTTAGCTCCTACAATGAGCAGTTCTTC TRBJ2-1 . TRBV10-3 . 16